What follows are 16 T cell receptor beta chains derived from one specimen sequenced in a study of blood T cell repertoires in COVID-19. This table comes from immunoSEQ multiplex PCR, and its TCRdb copy is limited to in-frame clones, with some not included. Of about 480,000 clones listed, 89% are singletons. The sample comprised peripheral blood. These receptors all stem from a man younger than 35 with COVID-19, enrolled during active disease.

This clone has only a few counts. The chain uses TRBV11-2 and TRBJ1-1, with D uncertain. CDR1 and CDR2 (germline): SGHAT, FQNNGV. This CDR3 has 11 amino acids. Trimming shortened V by 3 bases and J by 4 bases, and 3 bases separated the two germline ends. This CDR3 is CASSFSTEAFF. In nucleotides, the CDR3 is TGTGCCAGCAGCTTTAGCACTGAAGCTTTCTTT.

V is TRBV12-5 and J is TRBJ2-1, with TRBD2 as a possible D gene (5 bases). CDR3 length: 16 residues. V was trimmed by 0 bases and J by 4 bases, leaving 13 bases between them. Germline CDR1 LGHNT, CDR2 FRNRAP. CDR3 protein: CASGLVLGRDYNEQFF. CDR3 DNA: TGTGCTAGTGGTTTGGTACTAGGACGGGATTACAATGAGCAGTTCTTC.

V is TRBV12-3 or TRBV12-4 and J is TRBJ2-5, with 8 bases aligning to TRBD2. The ends lost 6 bases at V and 3 bases at J; junction bases unmatched: 3. The CDR3 totals 13 residues. Here the CDR3 reads CASSRSGKETQYF. CDR3 DNA sequence: TGTGCCAGCAGCCGTAGCGGGAAAGAGACCCAGTACTTC.

The rearrangement joins TRBV27 to TRBJ1-3; D perhaps matches TRBD1 (5 bases). Trimming shortened V by 4 bases and J by 2 bases, and 15 bases separated the two germline ends. This CDR3 has 16 residues. CDR1 and CDR2 (germline): MNHEY, SMNVEV (reference sequence). The CDR3 reads CASSSLGGGPGNTIYF. Written as DNA, the CDR3 is TGTGCCAGCAGTTCCCTGGGGGGAGGTCCTGGAAACACCATATATTTT.

This clone appeared a single time. V gene TRBV12-3 or TRBV12-4 combines with J gene TRBJ2-1; a weak D match, TRBD2 (5 bases). CDR3 size: 13 residues. This chain's CDR3 is CAVSVGDFNEQFF. The CDR3 coding sequence is TGTGCAGTCTCGGTGGGAGACTTCAATGAGCAGTTCTTC.

This clone was detected a few times. The V call is TRBV10-1, the J call TRBJ1-6; D call uncertain. The V gene's germline CDR1 is WNHNN and CDR2 SYGVQD (reference sequence). The V end was cut by 0 bases, the J end by 7 bases, with 10 bases between. The CDR3 length is 15 residues. As DNA, the CDR3 is TGCGCCAGCAGTGAGTCGAACAGCCTAAATTCACCCCTCCACTTT. The encoded protein is CASSESNSLNSPLHF.

V usage is TRBV11-2 and J usage is TRBJ2-2, with a weak D call TRBD1 (6 bases). CDR1 is SGHAT and CDR2 is FQNNGV in the germline V gene. Trimming left V 3 bases short and J 8 bases short, with 13 bases between. This CDR3 spans 14 amino acids. For the CDR3, the DNA is TGTGCCAGCAGCTTTAGGACAGCCGGGGGGGAGCTGTTTTTT. This encodes CASSFRTAGGELFF. Drawing the rest from reference TRBV11-2 and TRBJ2-2, the complete variable domain is EAGVAQSPRYKIIEKRQSVAFWCNPISGHATLYWYQQILGQGPKLLIQFQNNGVVDDSQLPKDRFSAERLKGVDSTLKIQPAKLEDSAVYLCASSFRTAGGELFFGEGSRLTVL.

The rearrangement links TRBV11-2 to TRBJ1-2; D is uncertain. This CDR3 spans 14 amino acids. CDR1 is SGHAT, CDR2 FQNNGV, per germline. V gave up 2 bases and J gave up 4 bases, with 11 bases separating them. This CDR3 is CASSLTSTTYGYTF. CDR3 sequence (DNA): TGTGCCAGCAGCTTAACAAGTACAACCTATGGCTACACCTTC.

The sample holds one count of this clone. The chain is built from TRBV5-1 and TRBJ2-1; maybe TRBD2 (7 bases). The CDR3 is made up of 15 amino acids. CDR1 and CDR2 (germline): SGHRS, YFSETQ. V was shortened by 3 bases and J by 7 bases, with 17 bases between the two germline ends. The CDR3 coding sequence is TGCGCCAGCAGCTGGGGGGGCAATTTAGGGAATGAGCAGTTCTTC. Residues: CASSWGGNLGNEQFF.

J is TRBJ1-4 and V is TRBV7-9, with D maybe TRBD1 (5 bases). Per the germline V gene, CDR1 is SEHNR and CDR2 is FQNEAQ (reference sequence). V lost 4 bases and J 6 bases, leaving 12 bases between the germline ends. CDR3 size: 14 residues. CDR3 protein: CASSSQGGDEKLFF. CDR3 in DNA: TGTGCCAGCAGCTCCCAGGGAGGAGATGAAAAACTGTTTTTT.

A remark on this clone: This CDR3 is also generated by other DNA sequences in the sample. This chain uses TRBV27 with TRBJ1-1, with D hard to call. The CDR3 has 14 residues. Trimming took off 3 bases at V and 1 base at J, with 9 bases between the two ends. Germline V gene sequence: CDR1 MNHEY, CDR2 SMNVEV (reference sequence). CDR3 bases: TGTGCCAGCAGTTTGCTAGGAGGGAACACTGAAGCTTTCTTT. It is translated as CASSLLGGNTEAFF.

The chain couples TRBV5-6 to TRBJ1-6; TRBD1 agrees at 8 bases. The V gene's germline CDR1 is SGHDT and CDR2 YYEEEE. The CDR3 has 14 amino acids. The trim removed 3 bases at V and 5 bases at J, leaving 1 base unmatched. The CDR3 protein is CASSWDRNNSPLHF. The CDR3, as DNA: TGTGCCAGCAGCTGGGACAGGAATAATTCACCCCTCCACTTT.

The rearrangement uses TRBV5-1 and TRBJ1-4; TRBD1 might be the D (6 bases). V was shortened by 4 bases and J by 7 bases, with 17 bases between the two germline ends. The CDR3 sequence is 15 residues long. CDR1 SGHRS and CDR2 YFSETQ come from the germline V gene. CDR3 in amino acids: CASSISRGGSEKLFF. DNA of the CDR3: TGCGCCAGCAGCATCTCCAGGGGCGGTAGTGAAAAACTGTTTTTT.

The V call is TRBV10-2, the J call TRBJ2-5, with D tentatively TRBD1 (6 bases). CDR1 and CDR2 (germline): WSHSY, SAAADI. The V end was cut by 4 bases, the J end by 5 bases, with 8 bases between. The CDR3 has 12 amino acids. CDR3 protein: CASSGTEETQYF. In DNA form, the CDR3 reads TGCGCCAGCAGTGGGACAGAGGAGACCCAGTACTTC.

The CDR3 DNA follows: TGTGCCAGCAGTTACTCCCAGGGAGGTAACTATGGCTACACCTTC. It is translated as CASSYSQGGNYGYTF. This chain joins TRBV6-6 and TRBJ1-2; D might be TRBD1 (5 bases). The germline V gene has CDR1 MNHNY and CDR2 SVGAGI (reference sequence). The CDR3 has 15 amino acids. V lost 0 bases to trimming and J lost 1 base, with 9 bases between them.

The chain combines TRBV18 with TRBJ1-5; D ambiguous. CDR1 is KGHSH and CDR2 is LQKENI in the germline V gene. The ends were cut back, 2 bases at V and 5 bases at J, with 7 bases in the middle. The CDR3 contains 13 residues. The CDR3 spells CASSPGEDQPQHF. DNA for the CDR3: TGTGCCAGCTCACCAGGTGAGGATCAGCCCCAGCATTTT.